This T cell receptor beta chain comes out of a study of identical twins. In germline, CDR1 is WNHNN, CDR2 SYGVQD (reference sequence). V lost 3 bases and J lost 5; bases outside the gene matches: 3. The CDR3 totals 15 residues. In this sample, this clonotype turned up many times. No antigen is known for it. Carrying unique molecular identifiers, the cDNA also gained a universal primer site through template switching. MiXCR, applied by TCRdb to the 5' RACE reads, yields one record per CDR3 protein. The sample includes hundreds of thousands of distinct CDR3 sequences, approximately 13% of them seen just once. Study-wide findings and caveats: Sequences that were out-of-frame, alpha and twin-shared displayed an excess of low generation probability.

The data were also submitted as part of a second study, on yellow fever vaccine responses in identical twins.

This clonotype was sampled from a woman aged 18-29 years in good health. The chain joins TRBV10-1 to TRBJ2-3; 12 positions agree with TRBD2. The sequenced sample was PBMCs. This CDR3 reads CASSDLAGGLDTQYF. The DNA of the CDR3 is TGCGCCAGCAGTGATCTAGCGGGGGGGCTAGATACGCAGTATTTT.